Sequencing of this T cell receptor (beta chain) was carried out in a study of blood T cell repertoires in COVID-19. Background on the study: Collection of acute and convalescent COVID-19 samples took place in the United States, Italy and Spain.

The germline V gene encodes CDR1 SGHAT and CDR2 FQNNGV. Trimming removed 0 bases from V and 5 bases from J, with 16 bases in between. The CDR3 runs to 16 residues. Original analysis: Reference gene primer amplification yielded estimated nucleated cell counts. Sequenced by immunoSEQ multiplex PCR; TCRdb stores in-frame clones only, minus some. V, J and clone size reflect that table, while D and trimming were determined from the DNA. The table shows roughly 120,000 clones, with about 84% occurring only once. The sequenced sample was peripheral blood. The clonotype originates from a woman aged 55-75 years with acute or convalescent COVID-19. The V call is TRBV11-2, the J call TRBJ1-2, with TRBD1 as a possible D gene (6 bases). CDR3 DNA: TGTGCCAGCAGCTTAGATCGGGGCGGGGGCTTTTATGGCTACACCTTC. Amino acid sequence: CASSLDRGGGFYGYTF.